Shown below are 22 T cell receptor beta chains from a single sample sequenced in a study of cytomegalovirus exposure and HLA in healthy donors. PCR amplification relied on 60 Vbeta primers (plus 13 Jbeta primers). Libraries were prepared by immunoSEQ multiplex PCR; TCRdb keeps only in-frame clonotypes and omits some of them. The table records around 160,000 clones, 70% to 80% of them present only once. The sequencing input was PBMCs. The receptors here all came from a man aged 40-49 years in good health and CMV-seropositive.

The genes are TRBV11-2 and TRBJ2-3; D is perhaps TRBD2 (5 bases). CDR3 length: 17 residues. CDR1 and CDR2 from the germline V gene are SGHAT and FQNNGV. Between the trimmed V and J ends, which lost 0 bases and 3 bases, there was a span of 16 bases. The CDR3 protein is CASSLDRLARKTDTQYF. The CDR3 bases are TGTGCCAGCAGCTTAGATAGGCTAGCACGAAAGACAGATACGCAGTATTTT. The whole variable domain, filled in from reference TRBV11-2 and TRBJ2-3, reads EAGVAQSPRYKIIEKRQSVAFWCNPISGHATLYWYQQILGQGPKLLIQFQNNGVVDDSQLPKDRFSAERLKGVDSTLKIQPAKLEDSAVYLCASSLDRLARKTDTQYFGPGTRLTVL.

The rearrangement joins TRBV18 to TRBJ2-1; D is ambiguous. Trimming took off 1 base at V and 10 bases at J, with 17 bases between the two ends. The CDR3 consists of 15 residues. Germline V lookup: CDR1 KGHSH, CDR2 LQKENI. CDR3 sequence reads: CASSPQRIESPEQFF. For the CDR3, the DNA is TGTGCCAGCTCACCACAGCGAATTGAATCCCCCGAGCAGTTCTTC.

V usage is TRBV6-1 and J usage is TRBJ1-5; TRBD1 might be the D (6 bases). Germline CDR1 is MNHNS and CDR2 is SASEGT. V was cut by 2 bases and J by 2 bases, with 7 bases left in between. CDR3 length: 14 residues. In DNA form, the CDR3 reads TGTGCCAGCAGTGAACGACAGGGCAATCAGCCCCAGCATTTT. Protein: CASSERQGNQPQHF.

For the CDR3, the DNA is TGTGCCAGCAGCATCGTATTCGGTGCGGCTTTCTTT. As protein: CASSIVFGAAFF. V usage is TRBV11-2 and J usage is TRBJ1-1, with D unresolved. This CDR3 is 12 amino acids long. Germline V lookup: CDR1 SGHAT, CDR2 FQNNGV. With 5 bases removed from V and 11 bases from J, the gap between germline ends came to 15 bases. The variable domain in full, completed from reference TRBV11-2 and TRBJ1-1, reads EAGVAQSPRYKIIEKRQSVAFWCNPISGHATLYWYQQILGQGPKLLIQFQNNGVVDDSQLPKDRFSAERLKGVDSTLKIQPAKLEDSAVYLCASSIVFGAAFFGQGTRLTVV.

The DNA for the CDR3 is TGTGCCATCAGTCTGGTAGCGATGGGCACAGATACGCAGTATTTT. The encoded protein is CAISLVAMGTDTQYF. The gene calls are TRBV10-3 and TRBJ2-3, with TRBD2 as a possible D gene (5 bases). The V end was cut by 5 bases, the J end by 1 base, with 13 bases between. From germline, CDR1 is ENHRY and CDR2 SYGVKD. The CDR3 extends over 15 amino acids.

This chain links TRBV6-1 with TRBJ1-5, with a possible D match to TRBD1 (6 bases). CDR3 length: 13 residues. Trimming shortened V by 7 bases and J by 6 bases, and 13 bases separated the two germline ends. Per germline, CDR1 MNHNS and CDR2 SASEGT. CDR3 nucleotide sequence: TGTGCCAGCACCACAGGGACGGGTCAGCCCCAGCATTTT. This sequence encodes CASTTGTGQPQHF.

CDR3 nucleotide sequence: TGCGCCAGCAGCTTTAGGGGGGGGCCCTACGAGCAGTACTTC. Translation: CASSFRGGPYEQYF. The gene calls are TRBV4-1 and TRBJ2-7, with D tentatively TRBD2 (7 bases). This CDR3 is built from 14 residues. Trimming cost V 5 bases and J 2 bases, with 13 bases left between them. Germline CDR1 reads MGHRA; CDR2 reads YSYEKL.

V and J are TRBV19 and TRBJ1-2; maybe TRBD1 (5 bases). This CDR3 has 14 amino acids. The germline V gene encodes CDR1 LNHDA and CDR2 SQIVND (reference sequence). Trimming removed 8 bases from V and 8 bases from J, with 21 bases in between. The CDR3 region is CASGGHTPLGGYTF. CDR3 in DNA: TGTGCCAGTGGCGGACATACTCCCTTAGGGGGCTACACCTTC.

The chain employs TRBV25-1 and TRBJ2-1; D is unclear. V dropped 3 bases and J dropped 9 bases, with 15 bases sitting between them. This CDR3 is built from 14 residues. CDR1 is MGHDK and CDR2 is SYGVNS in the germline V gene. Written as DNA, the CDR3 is TGTGCCAGCAGTGAGGTGACCCCGAGGAGTGAGCAGTTCTTC. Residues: CASSEVTPRSEQFF.

CDR3 sequence reads: CASSLDQGLRNTEAFF. CDR3 in DNA: TGTGCCAGCAGCTTAGACCAGGGGTTGAGGAACACTGAAGCTTTCTTT. The gene calls are TRBV7-2 and TRBJ1-1; perhaps TRBD1 as D (6 bases). The CDR3 totals 16 residues. Germline V lookup: CDR1 SGHTA, CDR2 FQGNSA. With 1 base removed from V and 1 base from J, the gap between germline ends came to 13 bases. Based on the CDR3 plus reference TRBV7-2 and TRBJ1-1, the full variable domain is GAGVSQSPSNKVTEKGKDVELRCDPISGHTALYWYRQSLGQGLEFLIYFQGNSAPDKSGLPSDRFSAERTGGSVSTLTIQRTQQEDSAVYLCASSLDQGLRNTEAFFGQGTRLTVV.

Written as DNA, the CDR3 is TGTGCCAGCTCATCCGGACAGACTGCTAATCAGCCCCAGCATTTT. Translation gives CASSSGQTANQPQHF. The chain is built from TRBV18 and TRBJ1-5; TRBD1 might be the D (6 bases). Trimming left V 5 bases short and J 4 bases short, with 15 bases between. Germline CDR1 KGHSH, CDR2 LQKENI. The CDR3 totals 15 residues.

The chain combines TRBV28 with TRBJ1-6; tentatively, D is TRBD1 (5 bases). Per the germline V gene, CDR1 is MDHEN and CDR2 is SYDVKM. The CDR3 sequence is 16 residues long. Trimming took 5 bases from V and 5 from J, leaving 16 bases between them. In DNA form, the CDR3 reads TGTGCCAGCAGTCCCCCCCCAGGGATGGATAATTCACCCCTCCACTTT. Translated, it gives CASSPPPGMDNSPLHF.

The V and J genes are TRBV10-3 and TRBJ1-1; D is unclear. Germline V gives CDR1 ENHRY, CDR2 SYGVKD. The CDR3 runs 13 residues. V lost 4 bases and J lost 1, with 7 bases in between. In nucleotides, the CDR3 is TGTGCCATCAGTGGCCAGGCGAACACTGAAGCTTTCTTT. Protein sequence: CAISGQANTEAFF.

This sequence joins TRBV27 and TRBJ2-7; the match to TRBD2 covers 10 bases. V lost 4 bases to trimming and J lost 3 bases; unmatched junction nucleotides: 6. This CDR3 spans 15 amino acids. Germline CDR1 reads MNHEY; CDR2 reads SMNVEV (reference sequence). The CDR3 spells CASSSSTSGYYEQYF. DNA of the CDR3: TGTGCCAGCAGTTCCTCGACTAGCGGGTACTACGAGCAGTACTTC.

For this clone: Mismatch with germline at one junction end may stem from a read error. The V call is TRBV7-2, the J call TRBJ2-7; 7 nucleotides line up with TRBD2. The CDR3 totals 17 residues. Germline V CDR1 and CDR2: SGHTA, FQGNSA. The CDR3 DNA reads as TGTGCCGGCAGCTTAGGAACCCCCTCTGCGGGAGCCTACGAGCAGTACTTC. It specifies CAGSLGTPSAGAYEQYF.

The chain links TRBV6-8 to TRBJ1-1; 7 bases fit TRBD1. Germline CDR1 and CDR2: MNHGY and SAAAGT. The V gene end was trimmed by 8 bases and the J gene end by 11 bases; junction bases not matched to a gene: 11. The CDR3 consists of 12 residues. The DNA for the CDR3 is TGTGCCAGCGGGGGAAGGGGGCAAGGGGCTTTCTTT. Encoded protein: CASGGRGQGAFF.

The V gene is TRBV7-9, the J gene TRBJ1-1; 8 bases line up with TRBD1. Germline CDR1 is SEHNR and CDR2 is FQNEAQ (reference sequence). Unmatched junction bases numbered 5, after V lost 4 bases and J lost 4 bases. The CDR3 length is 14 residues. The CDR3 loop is CASSSTGGRTEAFF. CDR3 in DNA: TGTGCCAGCAGCTCTACAGGGGGGCGCACTGAAGCTTTCTTT.

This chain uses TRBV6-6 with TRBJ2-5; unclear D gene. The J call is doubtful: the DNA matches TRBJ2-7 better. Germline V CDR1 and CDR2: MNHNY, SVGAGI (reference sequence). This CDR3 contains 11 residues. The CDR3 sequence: CASSYSSEQYF. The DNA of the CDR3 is TGTGCCAGCAGTTACTCTTCCGAGCAGTACTTC.

This CDR3 is CASSPRQLTSTNEKLFF. The CDR3 DNA reads TGTGCCAGCAGCCCCCGACAGCTCACTTCAACTAATGAAAAACTGTTTTTT. The V gene is TRBV7-8, the J gene TRBJ1-4, with a possible D match to TRBD1 (5 bases). Between the trimmed V and J ends, which lost 5 bases and 0 bases, there was a span of 16 bases. Germline assignment: CDR1 SGHVS and CDR2 FQNEAQ. The CDR3 has 17 residues.

CDR3 coding DNA: TGCAGCGTTGAAGAGGGGGGGGCGGCGACCTACGAGCAGTACTTC. It encodes CSVEEGGAATYEQYF. The V and J genes are TRBV29-1 and TRBJ2-7, with D perhaps TRBD2 (7 bases). The CDR3 totals 15 residues. Germline CDR1 reads SQVTM; CDR2 reads ANQGSEA. V gave up 0 bases and J gave up 2 bases, with 14 bases separating them.

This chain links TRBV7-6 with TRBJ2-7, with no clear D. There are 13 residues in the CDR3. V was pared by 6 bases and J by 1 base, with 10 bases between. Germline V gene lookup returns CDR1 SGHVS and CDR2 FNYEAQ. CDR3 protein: CASSYRSSYEQYF. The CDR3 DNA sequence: TGTGCCAGCAGTTACCGGTCTTCCTACGAGCAGTACTTC.

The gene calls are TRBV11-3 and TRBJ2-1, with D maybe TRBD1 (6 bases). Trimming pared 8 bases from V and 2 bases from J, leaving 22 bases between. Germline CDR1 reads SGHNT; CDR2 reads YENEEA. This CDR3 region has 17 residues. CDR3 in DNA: TGTGCCAGCTGGACTCCGAACAGGGATCTTGCCTACAATGAGCAGTTCTTC. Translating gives CASWTPNRDLAYNEQFF. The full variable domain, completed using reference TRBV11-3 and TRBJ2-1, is EAGVVQSPRYKIIEKKQPVAFWCNPISGHNTLYWYLQNLGQGPELLIRYENEEAVDDSQLPKDRFSAERLKGVDSTLKIQPAELGDSAVYLCASWTPNRDLAYNEQFFGPGTRLTVL.